The entry below describes one T cell receptor beta chain. Its antigen is not identified. This CDR3 region has 15 residues. Trimming removed 10 bases from V and 0 bases from J, with 13 bases in between. Germline V gene lookup returns CDR1 LNHDA and CDR2 SQIVND (reference sequence). These data belong to a study of beta chain features in type 1 diabetes. Study-level results: It was possible that PCR favored shorter templates, equally so in patients and controls. Type 1 diabetes patients had moderately but significantly shorter TCRB CDR3s in all four CD4+ subsets.

Sampling consisted of one heparinised blood draw per donor, averaging about 110 mL. CD4+ cells of the naive, central memory, regulatory and stem cell-like memory types were sorted via CD45RO/CCR7/CD25/CD127/CD95/CD27. The investigators reverse transcribed all of the isolated RNA, so they sequenced expressed TCRB transcripts. Profiled with immunoSEQ multiplex PCR; TCRdb holds only in-frame clones, not every one. The repertoire holds about 740,000 clones, with 10% to 15% as singletons. The receptor comes from a man younger than 35 with type 1 diabetes. The rearrangement joins TRBV19 to TRBJ2-6; D gene ambiguous. Sequences were obtained from naive CD4+ T cells from blood. The CDR3 DNA follows: TGTGCCACTATCCCTGGGCACTCTGGGGCCAACGTCCTGACTTTC. Translation gives CATIPGHSGANVLTF.